This T cell receptor (beta chain) was identified during a study of CD8 T cells in ankylosing spondylitis (dated by TCRdb to the late 2010s). Regarding the study in general: The study set out to find disease-linked TCR variants by profiling T cell receptor beta repertoires in ankylosing spondylitis patients and healthy donors. The full study cohort was made up of approximately 27 ankylosing spondylitis patients and 108 healthy donors. Samples of peripheral blood were taken, and for ankylosing spondylitis patients, synovial fluid was collected as well.

The paper's findings and limits, for the study overall: A CD8+ phenotype was shown by the disease-linked clones, which were found at relatively low frequencies in peripheral blood. Some motif variants had previously been reported in the synovial fluid and blood of reactive arthritis patients, which suggests shared mechanisms of disease initiation. Blood from ankylosing spondylitis patients appeared to be characterized by a TCR beta motif composed of about eight highly homologous amino acid variants. The disease-linked clones were reported to be significantly enriched in matched synovial fluid samples from ankylosing spondylitis patients.

Spanning cysteine to phenylalanine, the CDR3 consists of 15 amino acids. Only the CDR3 portion is preserved as DNA: 45 bases, with reading frame beginning at the first base. V is shortened by 6 bases, J by 10 bases, and the region joining them spans 22 bases. This clonotype appeared a few times. This clone's antigen is unknown. No quality values exist for individual bases; no much larger clone is one base distant. Sequencing was performed on an Illumina HiSeq 2500. Quantitative 5'-RACE with molecular barcodes was the method used to prepare the TCR beta libraries. Per the source publication's procedure: A new computational method, built on a probabilistic model of VDJ rearrangement, was used to identify disease-linked TCR variants. TCRdb passed the public sequencing reads through fastp at Q25 and MiXCR, retaining productive beta sequences. Each entry is one CDR3 protein sequence, shown with its most common DNA and genes. Here the V and J calls rest on TCRdb's processing, not on the authors' analysis. This sample holds approximately 260,000 distinct CDR3 sequences; 15% to 20% were observed only once. The ten largest clones add up to around 30% of the sample.

This chain joins TRBV12-3 or TRBV12-4 to TRBJ1-5; a tentative D call is TRBD1 (5 bases match). The sequence was collected from a male donor with ankylosing spondylitis or in good health (not recorded which). Sequenced: blood, either unsorted or a sorted T cell fraction (not recorded which). The CDR3 protein: CASSPAGPGGGPQHF. At the DNA level, the sequence is TGTGCCAGCAGCCCAGCTGGCCCGGGGGGTGGACCCCAGCATTTT.